Reported below is one TCR beta chain. These data come from a study of blood T cell repertoires in COVID-19. This CDR3 has 16 amino acids. After removal of 4 bases from V and 1 base from J, the junction contained 10 bases not matched to a gene. Germline V gene data show CDR1 as SGDLS and CDR2 as YYNGEE. Using immunoSEQ multiplex PCR, the repertoire was profiled, and TCRdb retains in-frame clones only, with some absent. The sample shows about 56,000 clones, more than 80% of them seen only once. The sample taken for sequencing was peripheral blood. The rearrangement uses TRBV9 and TRBJ1-2; 7 positions match TRBD1. This clonotype was sampled from a human donor in a cohort sampled during active COVID-19. The CDR3 sequence is CASSSGQATFNYGYTF. The DNA for the CDR3 is TGTGCCAGCAGCTCCGGACAGGCGACCTTTAACTATGGCTACACCTTC.